One sample yielded the 10 T cell receptor beta chains listed below, sequenced in a study of T cells in localized non-small cell lung cancer. Sequencing used immunoSEQ multiplex PCR; TCRdb keeps in-frame clones, though not all of them. There are around 2,400 clones in the sample; 36% occur only once, and about 3.9% lies in the top ten. The sample here was lymph node tissue, taken before any cancer treatment. The origin of the receptors is a male donor at least 60 years old with stage II squamous cell lung carcinoma.

This clone occurred a few times. The genes are TRBV11-3 and TRBJ2-5, with D perhaps given as TRBD1 or TRBD2 (6 bases each). The V gene's germline CDR1 is SGHNT and CDR2 YENEEA. Trimming removed 2 bases at V and 3 bases at J, with 16 bases between. The CDR3 is made up of 16 amino acids. The CDR3 here is CASSLSWGAGEETQYF. In DNA form, the CDR3 reads TGTGCCAGCAGCTTATCATGGGGGGCTGGTGAAGAGACCCAGTACTTC.

V is TRBV19 and J is TRBJ1-2; weak D call: TRBD1 (5 bases). Trimming cost V 4 bases and J 8 bases, with 14 bases left between them. The CDR3 contains 13 residues. In germline, CDR1 is LNHDA, CDR2 SQIVND (reference sequence). CDR3 DNA sequence: TGTGCCAGTAGTACCGCCCGGGACGGGGGCTACACCTTC. Translating it yields CASSTARDGGYTF.

This clone was observed a few times. This chain links TRBV18 with TRBJ2-1; TRBD2 agrees at 10 bases. The V gene's germline CDR1 is KGHSH and CDR2 LQKENI. V gave up 3 bases and J gave up 9 bases; unmatched junction bases: 8. The length of the CDR3 is 15 residues. The CDR3 sequence: CASSPRLAGEGEQFF. CDR3 in DNA: TGTGCCAGCTCACCGAGGCTAGCGGGAGAGGGTGAGCAGTTCTTC.

This clone was observed a handful of times. The chain is built from TRBV2 and TRBJ2-5, with D possibly called TRBD1 or TRBD2 (5 bases each). The CDR3 is 14 amino acids. CDR1 is SNHLY, CDR2 FYNNEI, per germline. Trimming pared 4 bases from V and 7 bases from J, leaving 16 bases between. This CDR3 reads CASSGVGVGGTQYF. In DNA form, the CDR3 reads TGTGCCAGCAGTGGTGTGGGGGTTGGTGGGACCCAGTACTTC.

This chain joins TRBV10-1 and TRBJ2-2; D is unclear. The V gene lost 4 bases and the J gene lost 1 base, with 7 bases spanning the gap. The length of the CDR3 is 14 residues. In germline, CDR1 is WNHNN, CDR2 SYGVQD (reference sequence). In DNA form, the CDR3 reads TGCGCCAGCAGTGGAGGAATGAACACCGGGGAGCTGTTTTTT. Amino acid sequence: CASSGGMNTGELFF.

The gene calls are TRBV5-1 and TRBJ1-1; D not certain. V shed 5 bases and J shed 0 bases, with 11 bases lying between them. The germline CDR1 and CDR2 sequences are SGHRS and YFSETQ. This CDR3 comprises 14 residues. The CDR3, as DNA: TGCGCCAGCAGAGCGGGATCGATGAACACTGAAGCTTTCTTT. This translates into CASRAGSMNTEAFF.

The chain links TRBV1 to TRBJ2-7; the table names TRBD2, a call not compared with the DNA. TRBV1 is labeled a pseudogene. The CDR3 sequence is 19 residues long. CDR3 coding DNA: TGCGCCAGCAGTCTAGGTGTGCGGGAGGTAAGCCGGAATTCCTACGAGCAGTACTTC. Protein product: CASSLGVREVSRNSYEQYF.

The rearrangement uses TRBV6-8 and TRBJ2-3, with D perhaps TRBD2 (5 bases). CDR3 length equals 12 residues. V lost 2 bases to trimming and J lost 5 bases, with 5 bases between them. Germline V CDR1 and CDR2: MNHGY, SAAAGT. The CDR3 spells CASSYGRDTQYF. The CDR3 DNA reads as TGTGCCAGCAGTTACGGGAGAGATACGCAGTATTTT.

The chain employs TRBV19 and TRBJ1-1, with 9 bases lining up with TRBD1. This CDR3 spans 14 amino acids. V trimming: 9 bases; J trimming: 5 bases; junction bases outside the gene matches: 10. The germline gives CDR1 LNHDA, CDR2 SQIVND (reference sequence). DNA of the CDR3: TGTGCCAGCCTCAAGGGACAGGGAAGAACTGAAGCTTTCTTT. This encodes CASLKGQGRTEAFF.

This clone was counted between two and nine times. The chain carries TRBV29-1 and TRBJ2-5; 9 bases agree with TRBD1. Germline CDR1 SQVTM, CDR2 ANQGSEA. The V segment lost 6 bases and the J segment 5 bases; nucleotides outside the gene matches: 7. The CDR3 is 13 amino acids. The DNA of the CDR3 is TGCAGCGTCCTCTGGGACAGGGAGGAGACCCAGTACTTC. Protein: CSVLWDREETQYF.